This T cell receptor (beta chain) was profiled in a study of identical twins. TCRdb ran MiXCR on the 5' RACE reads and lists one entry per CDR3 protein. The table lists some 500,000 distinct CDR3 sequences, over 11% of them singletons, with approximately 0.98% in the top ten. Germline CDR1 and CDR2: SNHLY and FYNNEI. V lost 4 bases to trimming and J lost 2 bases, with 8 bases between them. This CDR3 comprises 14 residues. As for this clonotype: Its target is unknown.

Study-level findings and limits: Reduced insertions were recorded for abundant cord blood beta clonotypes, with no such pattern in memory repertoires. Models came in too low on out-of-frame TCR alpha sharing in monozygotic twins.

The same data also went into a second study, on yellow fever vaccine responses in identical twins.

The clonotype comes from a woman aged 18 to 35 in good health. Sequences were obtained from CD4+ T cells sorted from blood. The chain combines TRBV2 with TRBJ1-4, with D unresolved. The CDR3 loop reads CASSVVRTNEKLFF. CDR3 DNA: TGTGCCAGCAGTGTGGTGAGGACTAATGAAAAACTGTTTTTT.